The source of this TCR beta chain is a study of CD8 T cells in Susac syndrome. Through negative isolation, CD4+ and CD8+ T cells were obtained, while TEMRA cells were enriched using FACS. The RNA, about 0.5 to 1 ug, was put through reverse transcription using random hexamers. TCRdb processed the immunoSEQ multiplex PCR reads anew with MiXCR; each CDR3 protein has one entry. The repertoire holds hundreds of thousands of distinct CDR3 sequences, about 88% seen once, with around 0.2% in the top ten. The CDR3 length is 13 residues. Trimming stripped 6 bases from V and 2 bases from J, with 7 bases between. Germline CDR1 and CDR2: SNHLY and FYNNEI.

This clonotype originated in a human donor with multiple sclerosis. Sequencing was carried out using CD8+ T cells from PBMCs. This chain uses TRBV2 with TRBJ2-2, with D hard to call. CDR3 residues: CASRWENTGELFF. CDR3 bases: TGTGCCAGCAGGTGGGAAAACACCGGGGAGCTGTTTTTT.